This T cell receptor beta chain was retrieved from a study of cytomegalovirus exposure and HLA in healthy donors. Findings and limits, study-wide: Exclusion as indistinguishable affected some V segments, including TRBV6-2 and TRBV6-3. Roughly even sequencing depth across donors was the assumption behind the presence/absence analyses. Investigators reported over 150 TCR beta chains as tied to cytomegalovirus.

Note on this clone: Its cognate antigen is unknown. This sample also contains other DNA sequences that code for the same CDR3.

The CDR3 consists of 15 residues. V lost 0 bases to trimming and J lost 0 bases, with 6 bases between them. Per the germline V gene, CDR1 is SGHTA and CDR2 is FQGTGA. Amplification used 60 Vbeta primers and 13 Jbeta primers. Method: immunoSEQ multiplex PCR; TCRdb's copy keeps in-frame clones and lacks some. This sample has some 180,000 clones, with roughly 85% found just once. This sequence joins TRBV7-3 and TRBJ2-1, with D maybe TRBD2 (6 bases). The sample consisted of PBMCs. The receptor comes from a man aged 30-40 years in good health and CMV-seropositive. Written as DNA, the CDR3 is TGTGCCAGCAGCTTAACCGGGGGCTCCTACAATGAGCAGTTCTTC. Its translation is CASSLTGGSYNEQFF.